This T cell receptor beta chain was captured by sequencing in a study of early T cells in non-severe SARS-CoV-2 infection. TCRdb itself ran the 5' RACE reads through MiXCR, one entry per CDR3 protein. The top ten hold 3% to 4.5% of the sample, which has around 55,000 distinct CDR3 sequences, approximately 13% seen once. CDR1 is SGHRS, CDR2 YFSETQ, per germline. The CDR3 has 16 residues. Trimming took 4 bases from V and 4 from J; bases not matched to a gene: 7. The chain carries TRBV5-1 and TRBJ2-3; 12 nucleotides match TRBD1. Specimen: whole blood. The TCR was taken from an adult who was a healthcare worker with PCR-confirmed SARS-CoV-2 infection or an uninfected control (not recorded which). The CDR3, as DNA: TGCGCCAGCAGCATTATGGGACAGGGGGCATCAGATACGCAGTATTTT. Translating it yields CASSIMGQGASDTQYF.